The entry below describes one TCR beta chain. No antigen is known for it. This sample is drawn from a study of T cells after yellow fever vaccination. Findings of the study overall: Researchers cautioned that FACS-sorted repertoires could harbor abundant clonotypes contaminating from the bulk population.

V trimming: 6 bases; J trimming: 8 bases; junction bases outside the gene matches: 16. The CDR3 length is 16 residues. 5'RACE template switching added a universal primer site and UMIs to TCR cDNA. In TCRdb, the 5' RACE reads were re-called with MiXCR into one record per CDR3 protein. Here the sample spans approximately 300,000 distinct CDR3 sequences, 10% to 15% being singletons. The sequence came from a young man who received the YFV17D yellow fever vaccine. The chain recombines TRBV23-1 with TRBJ2-1; 7 bases agree with TRBD1. TRBV23-1 is given ORF status, its function remaining uncertain. The source was CD4+ T cells sorted from PBMCs, collected 45 days after the yellow fever booster vaccination. This CDR3 reads CASSHDGKGARDEQFF. CDR3 DNA: TGCGCCAGCAGCCATGATGGGAAGGGGGCGCGGGATGAGCAGTTCTTC.